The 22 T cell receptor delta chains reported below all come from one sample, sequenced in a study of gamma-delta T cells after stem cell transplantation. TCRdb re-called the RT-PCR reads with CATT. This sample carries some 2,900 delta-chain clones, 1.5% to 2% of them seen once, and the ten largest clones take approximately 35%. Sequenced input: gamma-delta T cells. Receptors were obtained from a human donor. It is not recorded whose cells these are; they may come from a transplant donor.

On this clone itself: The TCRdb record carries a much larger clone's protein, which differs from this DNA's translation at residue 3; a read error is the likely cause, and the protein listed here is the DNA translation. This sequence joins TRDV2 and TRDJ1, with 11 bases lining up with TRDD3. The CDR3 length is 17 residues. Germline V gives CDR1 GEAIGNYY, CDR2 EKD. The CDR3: CASDFLGDTPYTDKLIF. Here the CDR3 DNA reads TGTGCCAGTGACTTCCTGGGGGATACTCCGTACACCGATAAACTCATCTTT.

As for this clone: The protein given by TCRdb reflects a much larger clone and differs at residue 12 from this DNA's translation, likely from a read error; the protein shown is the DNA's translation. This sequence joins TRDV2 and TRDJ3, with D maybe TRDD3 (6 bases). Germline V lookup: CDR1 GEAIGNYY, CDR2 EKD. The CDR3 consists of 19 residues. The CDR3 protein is CACDPPGDLSSRDTRQMFF. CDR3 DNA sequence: TGTGCCTGTGACCCCCCTGGGGATTTAAGCTCCCGGGACACCCGACAGATGTTTTTC.

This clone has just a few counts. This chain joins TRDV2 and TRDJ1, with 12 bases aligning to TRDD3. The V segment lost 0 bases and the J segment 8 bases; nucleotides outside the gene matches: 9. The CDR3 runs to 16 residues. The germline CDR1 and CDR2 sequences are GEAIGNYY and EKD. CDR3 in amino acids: CACDTLNLGDTEKLIF. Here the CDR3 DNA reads TGTGCCTGTGACACCTTAAACCTGGGGGATACGGAGAAACTCATCTTT.

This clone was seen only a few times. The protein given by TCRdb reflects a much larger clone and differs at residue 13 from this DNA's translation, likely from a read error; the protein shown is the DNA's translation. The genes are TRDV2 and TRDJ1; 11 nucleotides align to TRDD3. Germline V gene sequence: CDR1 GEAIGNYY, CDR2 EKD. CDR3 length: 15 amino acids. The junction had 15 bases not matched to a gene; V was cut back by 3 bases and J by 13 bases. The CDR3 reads CACDLLGDRGDGRIF. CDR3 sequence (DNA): TGTGCCTGTGACCTACTGGGGGATAGGGGAGACGGACGCATCTTT.

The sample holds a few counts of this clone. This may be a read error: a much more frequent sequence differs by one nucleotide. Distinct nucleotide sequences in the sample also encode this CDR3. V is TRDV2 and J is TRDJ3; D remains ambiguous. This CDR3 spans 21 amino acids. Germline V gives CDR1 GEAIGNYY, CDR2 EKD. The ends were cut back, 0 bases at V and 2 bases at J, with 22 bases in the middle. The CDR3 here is CACDTAERGRDNPWDTRQMFF. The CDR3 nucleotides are TGTGCCTGTGACACCGCGGAGAGAGGAAGAGATAACCCCTGGGACACCCGACAGATGTTTTTC.

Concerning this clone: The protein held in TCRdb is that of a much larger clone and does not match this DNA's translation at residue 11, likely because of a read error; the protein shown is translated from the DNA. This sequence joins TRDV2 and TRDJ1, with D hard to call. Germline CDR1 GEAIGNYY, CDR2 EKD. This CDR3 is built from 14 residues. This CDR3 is CACDTIHRTDRLIF. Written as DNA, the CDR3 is TGTGCCTGTGACACCATTCATCGCACCGATAGACTCATCTTT.

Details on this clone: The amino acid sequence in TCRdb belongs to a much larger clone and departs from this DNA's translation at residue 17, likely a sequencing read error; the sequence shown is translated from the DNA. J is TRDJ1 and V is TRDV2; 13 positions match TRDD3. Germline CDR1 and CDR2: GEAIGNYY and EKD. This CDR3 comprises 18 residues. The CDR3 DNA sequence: TGTGCCTGTGACACGCTGACTGGGGGATACGAGAACACCGATAAACTCACCTTT. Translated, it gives CACDTLTGGYENTDKLTF.

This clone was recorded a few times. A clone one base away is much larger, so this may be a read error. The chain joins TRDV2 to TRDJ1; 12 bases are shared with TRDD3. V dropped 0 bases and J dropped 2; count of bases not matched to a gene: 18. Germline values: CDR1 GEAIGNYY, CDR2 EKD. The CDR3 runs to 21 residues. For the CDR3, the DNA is TGTGCCTGTGACACCATTTTGCTGGGGGATACGCTCCCTCCCGTTACCGATAAACTCATCTTT. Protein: CACDTILLGDTLPPVTDKLIF.

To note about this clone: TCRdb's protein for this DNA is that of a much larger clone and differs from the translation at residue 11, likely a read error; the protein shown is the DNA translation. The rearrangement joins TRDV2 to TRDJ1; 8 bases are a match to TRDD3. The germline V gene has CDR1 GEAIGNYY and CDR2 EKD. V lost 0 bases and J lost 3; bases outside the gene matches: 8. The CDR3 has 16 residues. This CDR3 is CACDTLLGDNSDKLIF. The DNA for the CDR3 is TGTGCCTGTGACACCCTCCTGGGGGACAACTCCGATAAACTCATCTTT.

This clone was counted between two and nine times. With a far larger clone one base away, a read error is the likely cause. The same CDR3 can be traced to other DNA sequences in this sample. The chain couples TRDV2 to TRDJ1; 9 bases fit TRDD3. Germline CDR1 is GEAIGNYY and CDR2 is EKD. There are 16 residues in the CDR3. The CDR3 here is CACDPLLGEYTDKLIF. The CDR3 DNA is TGCGCCTGTGACCCCCTACTGGGGGAGTACACCGATAAACTCATCTTT.

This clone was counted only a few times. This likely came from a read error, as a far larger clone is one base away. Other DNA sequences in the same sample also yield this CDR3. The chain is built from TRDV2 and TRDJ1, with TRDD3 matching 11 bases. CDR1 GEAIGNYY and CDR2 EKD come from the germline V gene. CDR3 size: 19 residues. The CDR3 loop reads CACDTILGDTRMYTDKLIF. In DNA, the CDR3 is TGCGCCTGTGACACGATCTTGGGGGATACGCGCATGTACACCGATAAACTCATCTTT.

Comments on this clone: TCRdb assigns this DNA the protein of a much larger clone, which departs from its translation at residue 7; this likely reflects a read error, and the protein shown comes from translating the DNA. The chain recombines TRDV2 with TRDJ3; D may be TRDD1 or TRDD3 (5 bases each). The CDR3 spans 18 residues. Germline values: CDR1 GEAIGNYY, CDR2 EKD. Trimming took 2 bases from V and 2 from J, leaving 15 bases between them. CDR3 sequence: CACDILVDSTWDTRQMFF. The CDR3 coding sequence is TGTGCCTGTGACATACTGGTGGATAGTACCTGGGACACCCGACAGATGTTTTTC.

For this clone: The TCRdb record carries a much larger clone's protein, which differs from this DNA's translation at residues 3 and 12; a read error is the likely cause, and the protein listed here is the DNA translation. The CDR3 DNA reads TGTGCCCGTGACACCGTAGGGGATACCAGCTCCCGGGACACCCGACAGATGTTTTTC. Its translation is CARDTVGDTSSRDTRQMFF. The V gene is TRDV2, the J gene TRDJ3; 8 nucleotides agree with TRDD3. Per germline, CDR1 GEAIGNYY and CDR2 EKD. The CDR3 runs 19 residues.

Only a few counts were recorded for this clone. The CDR3 coding sequence is TGTGCCTGTGACATACTGGGGGATACTAAGCCCGATAAACTCATCTTT. It yields the protein CACDILGDTKPDKLIF. V usage is TRDV2 and J usage is TRDJ1; 12 bases are shared with TRDD3. Per the germline V gene, CDR1 is GEAIGNYY and CDR2 is EKD. The CDR3 runs to 16 residues. After removal of 2 bases from V and 3 bases from J, the junction contained 6 bases not matched to a gene.

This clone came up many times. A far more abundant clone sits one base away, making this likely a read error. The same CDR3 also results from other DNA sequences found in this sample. CDR3 residues: CACDTTGGYSSWDTRQMFF. CDR3 DNA sequence: TGTGCCTGCGACACCACTGGGGGCTATAGCTCCTGGGACACCCGACAGATGTTTTTC. The chain recombines TRDV2 with TRDJ3; 8 bases line up with TRDD3. This CDR3 spans 19 amino acids. Germline V gives CDR1 GEAIGNYY, CDR2 EKD.

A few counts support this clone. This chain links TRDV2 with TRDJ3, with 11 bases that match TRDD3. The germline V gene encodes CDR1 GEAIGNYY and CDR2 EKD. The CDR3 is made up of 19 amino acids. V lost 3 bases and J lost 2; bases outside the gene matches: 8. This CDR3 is CACDSVLGDSTWDTRQMFF. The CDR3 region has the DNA TGTGCCTGTGACTCGGTACTGGGGGATAGTACCTGGGACACCCGACAGATGTTTTTC.

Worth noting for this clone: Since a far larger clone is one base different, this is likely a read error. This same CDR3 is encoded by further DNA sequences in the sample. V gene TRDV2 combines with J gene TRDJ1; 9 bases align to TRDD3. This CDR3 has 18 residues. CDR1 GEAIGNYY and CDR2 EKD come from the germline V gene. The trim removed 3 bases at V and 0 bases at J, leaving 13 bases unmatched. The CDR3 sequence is CACDLLGDTRLDTDKLIF. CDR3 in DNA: TGTGCCTGTGACTTACTGGGGGACACCCGCTTGGACACCGATAAACTCATCTTT.

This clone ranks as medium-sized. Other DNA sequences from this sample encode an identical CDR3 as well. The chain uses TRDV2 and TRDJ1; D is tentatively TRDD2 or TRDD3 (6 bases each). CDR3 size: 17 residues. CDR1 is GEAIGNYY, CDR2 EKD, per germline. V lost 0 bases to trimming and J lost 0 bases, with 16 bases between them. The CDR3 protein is CACDTVGILPNTDKLIF. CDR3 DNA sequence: TGTGCCTGTGACACCGTGGGGATCCTACCTAACACCGATAAACTCATCTTT.

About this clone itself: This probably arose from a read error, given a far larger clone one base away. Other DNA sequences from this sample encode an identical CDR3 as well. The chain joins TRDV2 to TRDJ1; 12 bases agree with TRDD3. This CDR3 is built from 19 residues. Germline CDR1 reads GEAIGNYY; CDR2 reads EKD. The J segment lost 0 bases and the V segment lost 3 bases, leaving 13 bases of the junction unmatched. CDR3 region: CACDPVLGDTQLYTDKLIF. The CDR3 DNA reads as TGTGCCTGTGACCCGGTACTGGGGGATACACAGCTGTACACCGATAAACTCATCTTT.

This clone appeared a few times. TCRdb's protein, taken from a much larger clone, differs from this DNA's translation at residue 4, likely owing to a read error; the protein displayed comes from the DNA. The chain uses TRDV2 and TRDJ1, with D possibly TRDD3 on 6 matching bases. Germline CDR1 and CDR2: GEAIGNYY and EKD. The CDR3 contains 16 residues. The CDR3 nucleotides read TGTGCCTGTAACACCGTAGTGGGGGGAGTTCGTGATAAACTCATCTTT. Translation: CACNTVVGGVRDKLIF.

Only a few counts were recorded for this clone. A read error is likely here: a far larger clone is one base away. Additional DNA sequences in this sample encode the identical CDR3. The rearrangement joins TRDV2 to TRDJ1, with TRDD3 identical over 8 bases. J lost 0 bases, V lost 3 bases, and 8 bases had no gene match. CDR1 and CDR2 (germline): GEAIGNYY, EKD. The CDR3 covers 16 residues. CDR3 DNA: TGTGCCTGTGACCCACTGGGGGGGGCATACACCGATAAACTCATCTTT. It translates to CACDPLGGAYTDKLIF.

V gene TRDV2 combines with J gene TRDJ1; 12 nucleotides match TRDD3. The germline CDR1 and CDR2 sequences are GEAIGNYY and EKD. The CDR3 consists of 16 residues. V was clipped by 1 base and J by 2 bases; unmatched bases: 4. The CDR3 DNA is TGTGCCTGTGACACGCTGGGGGATACGCAAACCGATAAACTCATCTTT. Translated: CACDTLGDTQTDKLIF.